The 21 T cell receptor beta chains reported below all come from one sample, sequenced in a study of cytomegalovirus exposure and HLA in healthy donors. The study ran its PCR with 60 Vbeta and 13 Jbeta primers. The repertoire was sequenced with immunoSEQ multiplex PCR; TCRdb's copy has only in-frame clones and lacks some. The sample consists of approximately 90,000 clones, roughly 69% of them appearing once. The sequenced sample was PBMCs. Receptors were obtained from a woman younger than 45 in good health and CMV-seronegative.

J is TRBJ1-2 and V is TRBV5-4, with TRBD1 as a possible D gene (6 bases). The V and J ends lost 5 bases and 6 bases respectively, with 14 bases between them. CDR1 and CDR2 from the germline V gene are SGHNT and YYREEE (reference sequence). The CDR3 spans 13 residues. The CDR3 bases are TGTGCCAGCAGTTTTGACAGGCGCGATGGCTACACCTTC. It specifies CASSFDRRDGYTF.

This chain uses TRBV21-1 with TRBJ1-1; TRBD1 is taken as the D call from the table, unchecked against the DNA. TRBV21-1 constitutes a pseudogene. The CDR3 has 19 residues. Here the CDR3 DNA reads TGTGCCAGCAGAACCGGACAGTCTGCCGACGTCTGGGCGGGCACTGAAGCTTTCTTT. Its translation is CASRTGQSADVWAGTEAFF.

The rearrangement links TRBV7-6 to TRBJ2-7; D may be TRBD1 (8 bases). The CDR3 consists of 18 residues. Germline-derived CDR1 and CDR2 are SGHVS and FNYEAQ. V was cut by 2 bases and J by 9 bases, with 29 bases left in between. CDR3 residues: CASSLIAGGAGSGKGQYF. The CDR3 coding sequence is TGTGCCAGCAGCTTAATTGCAGGGGGCGCCGGGAGCGGGAAGGGGCAGTACTTC.

The chain carries TRBV6-1 and TRBJ2-7; 11 bases agree with TRBD1. The V gene's germline CDR1 is MNHNS and CDR2 SASEGT. Trimming took 7 bases from V and 1 from J; bases not matched to a gene: 6. This CDR3 is 15 amino acids long. The CDR3 DNA follows: TGTGCCAGCAAGGGACAGGGGGTTTTATCCTACGAGCAGTACTTC. This translates into CASKGQGVLSYEQYF.

The CDR3 here is CASSFMDRVSDYGYTF. CDR3 in DNA: TGTGCCAGCAGTTTTATGGACAGGGTGTCCGACTATGGCTACACCTTC. The chain employs TRBV28 and TRBJ1-2, with 8 bases lining up with TRBD1. J lost 3 bases, V lost 3 bases, and 9 bases had no gene match. Germline values: CDR1 MDHEN, CDR2 SYDVKM. The CDR3 runs 16 residues.

This clone was seen only a few times. The V call is TRBV9, the J call TRBJ1-2, with a weak D call TRBD1 (5 bases). CDR3 length: 15 amino acids. Germline CDR1 SGDLS, CDR2 YYNGEE. V dropped 3 bases and J dropped 4 bases, with 16 bases sitting between them. The CDR3 DNA follows: TGTGCCAGCAGCGCAAATAGACAGAGTTCCTATGGCTACACCTTC. Its protein product is CASSANRQSSYGYTF.

This chain joins TRBV6-6 and TRBJ2-5; D is undetermined. The CDR3 spans 12 residues. With 7 bases removed from V and 8 bases from J, the gap between germline ends came to 14 bases. Germline V CDR1 and CDR2: MNHNY, SVGAGI (reference sequence). CDR3 sequence: CASTYSGNTQYF. CDR3 DNA sequence: TGTGCCAGCACCTACTCGGGCAATACCCAGTACTTC.

The chain is built from TRBV6-1 and TRBJ1-6; the match to TRBD1 covers 7 bases. This CDR3 spans 15 amino acids. Germline V gene data show CDR1 as MNHNS and CDR2 as SASEGT. Trimming removed 4 bases from V and 8 bases from J; junction bases left unmatched: 8. CDR3 protein: CASSATGQWDSPLHF. The CDR3, as DNA: TGTGCCAGCAGTGCGACAGGGCAGTGGGATTCACCCCTCCACTTT.

This chain's CDR3 is CASSPAATRTGGRLGQFF. The DNA for the CDR3 is TGCGCCAGCAGCCCCGCGGCCACCAGGACAGGGGGCCGGTTAGGGCAGTTCTTC. The rearrangement uses TRBV4-3 and TRBJ2-1; 11 bases are a match to TRBD1. V shed 4 bases and J 12 bases; nucleotides not matched to a gene: 20. The CDR3 covers 18 residues. Germline V gives CDR1 LGHNA, CDR2 YSLEER.

This clone was seen a few times. The chain is built from TRBV9 and TRBJ2-2; D is possibly TRBD1 (6 bases). Germline loops: CDR1 SGDLS, CDR2 YYNGEE. The CDR3 loop spans 13 amino acids. Deletions cut 4 bases from V and 7 bases from J, with 11 bases between. CDR3: CASSFGTFGELFF. CDR3 in DNA: TGTGCCAGCAGCTTTGGGACATTCGGGGAGCTGTTTTTT.

The V gene is TRBV21-1, the J gene TRBJ1-2; TRBD1, the table's D call, lacks a check against the DNA. TRBV21-1 is listed as a pseudogene. The CDR3 consists of 17 residues. CDR3 in DNA: TGTGCCAGCAGCAACCAGGACAGGGTCGCTGTATACTGTGGCTACACCTTC. This translates into CASSNQDRVAVYCGYTF.

This sequence joins TRBV27 and TRBJ2-7, with TRBD1 identical over 9 bases. V lost 6 bases and J lost 4; bases outside the gene matches: 4. The germline gives CDR1 MNHEY, CDR2 SMNVEV (reference sequence). The CDR3 extends over 13 amino acids. Here the CDR3 reads CASRSGQGYEQYF. In DNA form, the CDR3 reads TGTGCCAGCAGGTCGGGACAGGGATACGAGCAGTACTTC.

This chain uses TRBV2 with TRBJ2-7; D may be TRBD1 (6 bases). The V gene lost 3 bases and the J gene lost 5 bases, with 17 bases spanning the gap. Germline V gives CDR1 SNHLY, CDR2 FYNNEI. This CDR3 has 15 amino acids. The CDR3 loop is CASSDDLGAQDEQYF. The CDR3 DNA is TGTGCCAGCAGTGATGATCTGGGGGCTCAGGACGAGCAGTACTTC.

The V and J genes are TRBV6-1 and TRBJ2-7, with 7 bases identical to TRBD1. V trimming: 7 bases; J trimming: 2 bases; junction bases outside the gene matches: 5. This CDR3 spans 13 amino acids. In germline, CDR1 is MNHNS, CDR2 SASEGT. CDR3 sequence reads: CASTGQTPYEQYF. CDR3 nucleotides: TGTGCCAGCACGGGACAGACCCCCTACGAGCAGTACTTC.

As to this clone: At the DNA level, this CDR3 is encoded by other sequences in the same sample as well. The rearrangement uses TRBV28 and TRBJ2-7; D is unresolved. CDR3 length: 12 amino acids. V was pared by 1 base and J by 3 bases, with 4 bases between. The germline V gene encodes CDR1 MDHEN and CDR2 SYDVKM. The CDR3 coding sequence is TGTGCCAGCAGTTTATCAGGCTACGAGCAGTACTTC. Encoded protein: CASSLSGYEQYF.

Here the CDR3 reads CASSPEMDRAGTDTQYF. Here the CDR3 DNA reads TGTGCCAGCAGTCCGGAGATGGACAGGGCCGGCACAGATACGCAGTATTTT. The V call is TRBV5-4, the J call TRBJ2-3; TRBD1 agrees at 8 bases. Germline trimming cut 5 bases from V and 1 base from J; bases unmatched to any gene: 12. The germline CDR1 and CDR2 sequences are SGHNT and YYREEE (reference sequence). The CDR3 loop spans 17 amino acids.

This clone appeared once. The chain has TRBV5-6 and TRBJ2-5; no reliable D call. The J call may not be correct, given that the DNA end is closer to TRBJ2-7. Germline V lookup: CDR1 SGHDT, CDR2 YYEEEE. The CDR3 spans 13 residues. DNA for the CDR3: TGTGCCAGCAGCTTGGGGGCAGGCTACGAGCAGTACTTC. It codes for CASSLGAGYEQYF.

The chain joins TRBV6-1 to TRBJ2-3; TRBD2 aligns across 11 bases. This CDR3 is 15 amino acids long. With 4 bases clipped from V and 6 bases from J, the junction kept 6 bases outside the gene matches. Looked up from germline, CDR1 is MNHNS and CDR2 is SASEGT. The CDR3 loop is CASSALAGGGDTQYF. DNA of the CDR3: TGTGCCAGCAGTGCTCTAGCGGGGGGTGGCGATACGCAGTATTTT.

The gene calls are TRBV5-5 and TRBJ1-1; maybe TRBD1 (6 bases). Between the trimmed V and J ends, which lost 1 base and 0 bases, there was a span of 13 bases. The length of the CDR3 is 16 residues. Germline V gene lookup returns CDR1 SGHKS and CDR2 YYEKEE (reference sequence). The CDR3: CASSLFPGTLNTEAFF. CDR3 in DNA: TGTGCCAGCAGCTTGTTCCCGGGGACACTGAACACTGAAGCTTTCTTT.

This chain connects TRBV5-6 to TRBJ1-6, with D perhaps matching TRBD1 (5 bases). The CDR3 totals 13 residues. V was pared by 3 bases and J by 8 bases, with 9 bases between. CDR1 SGHDT and CDR2 YYEEEE come from the germline V gene. The CDR3 DNA sequence: TGTGCCAGCAGCTGGCCGGGGGATTCACCCCTCCACTTT. It translates to CASSWPGDSPLHF.

The CDR3 region has the DNA TGTGCCAGCAGTAATCCTCCCGCGAGCGAGCAGTACTTC. As protein: CASSNPPASEQYF. The V and J genes are TRBV6-5 and TRBJ2-7; D gene unclear. This CDR3 has 13 residues. The germline V gene encodes CDR1 MNHEY and CDR2 SVGAGI. Trimming removed 5 bases from V and 6 bases from J, with 14 bases in between.